Shown below are 27 T cell receptor beta chains from a single sample sequenced in a study of T cells in Graves' hyperthyroidism and ophthalmopathy. Amplified TCR beta CDR3 regions derived from RNA transcripts. Using the HTBI primer set, a first-round RT-PCR was run on the TCR CDR3. Using its own MiXCR run on the multiplex PCR reads, TCRdb lists one record per CDR3 protein. This table has hundreds of thousands of distinct CDR3 sequences, 13% to 15% appearing once. The sequenced sample consisted of blood. The origin of the receptors is a woman in her 40s with Graves' hyperthyroidism.

Ten or more counts support this clonotype. V and J are TRBV27 and TRBJ2-1, with D perhaps matching TRBD2 (5 bases). There are 15 residues in the CDR3. Germline CDR1 is MNHEY and CDR2 is SMNVEV (reference sequence). Trimming left V 3 bases short and J 4 bases short, with 13 bases between. CDR3: CASSFPAEDYNEQFF. The DNA for the CDR3 is TGTGCCAGCAGTTTCCCAGCGGAGGATTACAATGAGCAGTTCTTC.

V gene TRBV5-1 combines with J gene TRBJ1-1; D call uncertain. The CDR3 consists of 15 residues. Germline V CDR1 and CDR2: SGHRS, YFSETQ. Trimming removed 1 base at V and 5 bases at J, with 15 bases between. Here the CDR3 DNA reads TGCGCCAGCAGCTTGTTGGAGGGTATGGGAACTGAAGCTTTCTTT. Translating gives CASSLLEGMGTEAFF.

The J gene is TRBJ2-2, the V gene TRBV27; 11 bases agree with TRBD2. With 4 bases clipped from V and 5 bases from J, the junction kept 15 bases outside the gene matches. Germline CDR1 reads MNHEY; CDR2 reads SMNVEV (reference sequence). The CDR3 spans 19 residues. CDR3 in amino acids: CASSSPPGSGRGRTGELFF. CDR3 DNA: TGTGCCAGCAGTTCACCCCCGGGTAGCGGGAGGGGGAGGACCGGGGAGCTGTTTTTT.

This chain joins TRBV6-1 and TRBJ1-2, with 9 bases identical to TRBD1. The CDR3 covers 16 residues. CDR1 is MNHNS and CDR2 is SASEGT in the germline V gene. The trim removed 4 bases at V and 4 bases at J, leaving 10 bases unmatched. The CDR3 nucleotides are TGTGCCAGCAGTGGTCTAGGGACAGGGCGGCTCTATGGCTACACCTTC. Protein product: CASSGLGTGRLYGYTF.

Ten or more counts support this clonotype. The rearrangement joins TRBV18 to TRBJ2-7, with 9 bases fitting TRBD1. This CDR3 is built from 14 residues. From germline, CDR1 is KGHSH and CDR2 LQKENI. The J segment lost 6 bases and the V segment lost 3 bases, leaving 6 bases of the junction unmatched. CDR3 sequence (DNA): TGTGCCAGCTCACCGTCCGGGACAGGGTTCGAGCAGTACTTC. It encodes CASSPSGTGFEQYF.

This clonotype was seen a few times. The chain couples TRBV28 to TRBJ2-3; possibly TRBD2 for D (6 bases). The CDR3 is 14 amino acids. The germline V gene has CDR1 MDHEN and CDR2 SYDVKM. Trimming removed 8 bases from V and 4 bases from J, with 16 bases in between. The DNA of the CDR3 is TGTGCCAGCGGAGCGGGCACGATCGCAGATACGCAGTATTTT. As protein: CASGAGTIADTQYF.

The chain combines TRBV20-1 with TRBJ2-4, with 10 bases lining up with TRBD1. Germline V gene sequence: CDR1 DFQATT, CDR2 SNEGSKA (reference sequence). This CDR3 has 18 amino acids. The V gene end was trimmed by 5 bases and the J gene end by 0 bases; junction bases not matched to a gene: 13. CDR3 nucleotide sequence: TGCAGTGCTCTCGCGACAGGGGGCGCGGGGTCAGCCAAAAACATTCAGTACTTC. It is translated as CSALATGGAGSAKNIQYF.

In its sample, this clonotype was seen a few times. The chain combines TRBV5-8 with TRBJ2-3, with TRBD2 identical over 9 bases. Germline CDR1 reads SGHTS; CDR2 reads YDEGEE. The ends lost 1 base at V and 4 bases at J; junction bases unmatched: 7. The CDR3 consists of 16 residues. DNA for the CDR3: TGTGCCAGCAGCTTGAAGGCTAGCGGGACTGCAGATACGCAGTATTTT. Its protein product is CASSLKASGTADTQYF. Together with reference TRBV5-8 and TRBJ2-3, the CDR3 gives the full variable domain: EAGVTQSPTHLIKTRGQQATLRCSPISGHTSVYWYQQALGLGLQFLLWYDEGEERNRGNFPPRFSGRQFPNYSSELNVNALELEDSALYLCASSLKASGTADTQYFGPGTRLTVL.

In its sample, this clonotype was seen many times. The chain joins TRBV7-2 to TRBJ2-3; D not resolved. V was clipped by 5 bases and J by 7 bases, with 10 bases between them. The germline V gene has CDR1 SGHTA and CDR2 FQGNSA. CDR3 length equals 12 residues. This CDR3 is CASSPIGNTQYF. The CDR3 DNA is TGTGCCAGCAGCCCAATTGGTAATACGCAGTATTTT.

This clonotype showed up many times. Compared with germline, one end of the junction differs, possibly owing to a read error. Here the CDR3 DNA reads TGTGCCATCAGTGAGACGGGGACTAGCTCGCCGGACTTC. The encoded protein is CAISETGTSSPDF. J is TRBJ2-7 and V is TRBV10-3, with 9 bases matching TRBD2. The CDR3 extends over 13 amino acids. In germline, CDR1 is ENHRY, CDR2 SYGVKD.

This clonotype was detected ten times or more. Here the CDR3 DNA reads TGTGCCACCAGCAAATTCCGGGGCCCCTACGAGCAGTACTTC. It codes for CATSKFRGPYEQYF. V usage is TRBV15 and J usage is TRBJ2-7; TRBD1 or TRBD2 may be the D gene (5 bases each). The CDR3 loop spans 14 amino acids. Between the trimmed V and J ends, which lost 4 bases and 2 bases, there was a span of 12 bases. Germline CDR1 is LNHNV and CDR2 is YYDKDF (reference sequence).

V and J are TRBV11-2 and TRBJ2-6, with 7 bases identical to TRBD1. Germline assignment: CDR1 SGHAT and CDR2 FQNNGV. The CDR3 runs to 17 residues. Trimming removed 2 bases from V and 0 bases from J; junction bases left unmatched: 4. Here the CDR3 reads CASSLKGQSSGANVLTF. CDR3 in DNA: TGTGCCAGCAGCTTAAAGGGACAGTCCTCTGGGGCCAACGTCCTGACTTTC.

This clonotype was seen at least ten times. The chain uses TRBV3-1 and TRBJ2-1, with 11 bases matching TRBD2. The CDR3 contains 16 residues. Trimming cost V 6 bases and J 5 bases; bases outside gene matches: 9. Germline CDR1 reads LGHDT; CDR2 reads YNNKEL (reference sequence). CDR3 amino acids: CASSPMTSGTHNEQFF. The CDR3 coding sequence is TGTGCCAGCAGTCCTATGACTAGCGGGACCCACAATGAGCAGTTCTTC.

This clonotype was recorded at least ten times. This chain connects TRBV5-1 to TRBJ1-2, with D hard to call. The CDR3 loop spans 14 amino acids. V was pared by 3 bases and J by 4 bases, with 13 bases between. Germline-derived CDR1 and CDR2 are SGHRS and YFSETQ. CDR3 bases: TGCGCCAGCAGCTACGAGACGGGAAGCTATGGCTACACCTTC. Its protein product is CASSYETGSYGYTF. Using reference TRBV5-1 and TRBJ1-2 for the parts outside the CDR3, the full variable domain is KAGVTQTPRYLIKTRGQQVTLSCSPISGHRSVSWYQQTPGQGLQFLFEYFSETQRNKGNFPGRFSGRQFSNSRSEMNVSTLELGDSALYLCASSYETGSYGYTFGSGTRLTVV.

This clonotype has only a few counts. The gene calls are TRBV6-5 and TRBJ1-1; no clear D. Germline V lookup: CDR1 MNHEY, CDR2 SVGAGI. V was trimmed by 2 bases and J by 7 bases, leaving 11 bases between them. This CDR3 comprises 13 residues. The CDR3 DNA is TGTGCCAGCAGTTACGGTGGAGGACGTGAAGCTTTCTTT. It specifies CASSYGGGREAFF.

This clonotype was counted ten times or more. V and J are TRBV13 and TRBJ2-1; 9 bases are a match to TRBD1. Germline CDR1 and CDR2: PRHDT and FYEKMQ (reference sequence). This CDR3 spans 16 amino acids. V gave up 4 bases and J gave up 1 base; unmatched junction bases: 5. CDR3 nucleotide sequence: TGTGCCAGCAGCTCCGGGACAGGGCCTTCCTACAATGAGCAGTTCTTC. Translated, it gives CASSSGTGPSYNEQFF.

This clonotype showed up just a few times. The chain carries TRBV19 and TRBJ2-2, with D perhaps matching TRBD1 or TRBD2 (5 bases each). CDR1 LNHDA and CDR2 SQIVND come from the germline V gene (reference sequence). This CDR3 comprises 15 residues. V lost 6 bases and J 4 bases, leaving 15 bases between the germline ends. CDR3: CASRWQGSGTGELFF. The CDR3 DNA is TGTGCCAGTAGATGGCAGGGAAGCGGCACCGGGGAGCTGTTTTTT.

The CDR3 sequence is CASSLSGDGTDSYEQYF. In DNA, the CDR3 is TGTGCCAGCAGTTTATCCGGAGACGGGACTGACTCCTACGAGCAGTACTTC. The chain links TRBV27 to TRBJ2-7; D is perhaps TRBD2 (6 bases). CDR1 is MNHEY and CDR2 is SMNVEV in the germline V gene (reference sequence). Trimming cost V 0 bases and J 0 bases, with 15 bases left between them. The CDR3 covers 17 residues.

The chain has TRBV6-2 or TRBV6-3 and TRBJ2-7; 10 bases align to TRBD2. The V and J ends lost 8 bases and 5 bases, in that order; junction bases with no gene match: 6. The germline gives CDR1 MNHEY, CDR2 SVGEGT. The CDR3 extends over 13 amino acids. The CDR3 bases are TGTGCCAGCTTACTAGCGGGGAAGGACGAGCAGTACTTC. Translated: CASLLAGKDEQYF.

This sequence joins TRBV10-3 and TRBJ2-7; D is ambiguous. The germline V and J ends were trimmed by 0 bases and 6 bases, with 6 bases remaining between them. The CDR3 loop spans 12 amino acids. Germline CDR1 reads ENHRY; CDR2 reads SYGVKD. DNA for the CDR3: TGTGCCATCAGTGAGTCCGTCTCCGAGCAGTACTTC. Protein sequence: CAISESVSEQYF.

Note on this clonotype: A much larger clonotype is one base distant, so this may be a read error. The chain couples TRBV2 to TRBJ1-1; D is ambiguous. This CDR3 spans 13 amino acids. Trimming left V 1 base short and J 3 bases short, with 6 bases between. From germline, CDR1 is SNHLY and CDR2 FYNNEI. CDR3 nucleotides: TGTGCCAGCAGTGAAGGGCCGGACACTGAAGCTTTCTTT. Encoded protein: CASSEGPDTEAFF.

This clonotype was seen at least ten times. The V and J genes are TRBV5-1 and TRBJ2-7; TRBD2 is a possible D gene (6 bases). Germline-derived CDR1 and CDR2 are SGHRS and YFSETQ. Trimming shortened V by 0 bases and J by 6 bases, and 10 bases separated the two germline ends. This CDR3 is 13 amino acids long. Here the CDR3 DNA reads TGCGCCAGCAGCTTGGCCGGGGGAAGCGAGCAGTACTTC. As protein: CASSLAGGSEQYF.

The gene calls are TRBV18 and TRBJ2-5; TRBD1 or TRBD2 may be the D gene (5 bases each). Germline CDR1 KGHSH, CDR2 LQKENI. V was trimmed by 1 base and J by 1 base, leaving 7 bases between them. CDR3 length: 14 residues. In DNA, the CDR3 is TGTGCCAGCTCACCACGGGGGAGCCAAGAGACCCAGTACTTC. This translates into CASSPRGSQETQYF.

This clonotype was counted many times. The chain links TRBV7-2 to TRBJ1-5; 8 nucleotides agree with TRBD1. Germline CDR1 reads SGHTA; CDR2 reads FQGNSA. Trimming cost V 4 bases and J 3 bases; bases outside gene matches: 8. The CDR3 loop spans 16 amino acids. DNA for the CDR3: TGTGCCAGCAGCTCAGCGGACAGGGTAAACAATCAGCCCCAGCATTTT. This sequence encodes CASSSADRVNNQPQHF. The whole variable domain, filled in from reference TRBV7-2 and TRBJ1-5, reads GAGVSQSPSNKVTEKGKDVELRCDPISGHTALYWYRQSLGQGLEFLIYFQGNSAPDKSGLPSDRFSAERTGGSVSTLTIQRTQQEDSAVYLCASSSADRVNNQPQHFGDGTRLSIL.

This clonotype was detected many times. The V and J genes are TRBV28 and TRBJ2-7, with D tentatively TRBD1 (5 bases). V gave up 6 bases and J gave up 0 bases, with 15 bases separating them. The CDR3 length is 15 residues. In germline, CDR1 is MDHEN, CDR2 SYDVKM. DNA for the CDR3: TGTGCCAGCAGGTCTGGGGCAGCGATCTCCTACGAGCAGTACTTC. This sequence encodes CASRSGAAISYEQYF. The entire variable domain, with the rest obtained from reference TRBV28 and TRBJ2-7, is as follows: DVKVTQSSRYLVKRTGEKVFLECVQDMDHENMFWYRQDPGLGLRLIYFSYDVKMKEKGDIPEGYSVSREKKERFSLILESASTNQTSMYLCASRSGAAISYEQYFGPGTRLTVT.

Concerning this clonotype: This could be a read error, since a much larger clone is one nucleotide away. This CDR3 is missing its conserved last phenylalanine or tryptophan, likely due to a read error. The chain combines TRBV28 with TRBJ2-6; D gene unclear. The V gene's germline CDR1 is MDHEN and CDR2 SYDVKM. Between the trimmed V and J ends, which lost 7 bases and 2 bases, there was a span of 6 bases. The CDR3 is 13 amino acids. Here the CDR3 DNA reads TGTGCCAGCACCACGGCTGGGGCCAACGTCCTGACTTCC. It translates to CASTTAGANVLTS.

This clonotype showed up many times. J is TRBJ2-7 and V is TRBV20-1; 11 bases line up with TRBD1. Germline loops: CDR1 DFQATT, CDR2 SNEGSKA (reference sequence). The CDR3 consists of 17 residues. V gave up 1 base and J gave up 2 bases; unmatched junction bases: 10. CDR3 nucleotide sequence: TGCAGTGCTAGAGTTATGGTGCCGGGACAGGGGGCCTACGAGCAGTACTTC. It specifies CSARVMVPGQGAYEQYF.